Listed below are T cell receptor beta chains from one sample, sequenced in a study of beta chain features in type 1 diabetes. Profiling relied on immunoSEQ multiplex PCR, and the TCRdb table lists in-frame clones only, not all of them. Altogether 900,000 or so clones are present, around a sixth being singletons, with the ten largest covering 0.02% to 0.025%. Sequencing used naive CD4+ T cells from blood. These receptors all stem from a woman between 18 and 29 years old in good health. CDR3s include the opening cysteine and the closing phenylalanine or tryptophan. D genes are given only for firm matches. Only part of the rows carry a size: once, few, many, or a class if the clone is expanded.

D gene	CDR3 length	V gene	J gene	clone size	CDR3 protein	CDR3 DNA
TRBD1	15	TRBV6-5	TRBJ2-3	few	CASSPTGFGTDTQYF	TGTGCCAGCAGTCCGACAGGGTTCGGCACAGATACGCAGTATTTT
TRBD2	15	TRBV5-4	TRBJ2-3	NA	CASSRGLADTDTQYF	TGTGCCAGCAGCCGGGGACTAGCGGACACAGATACGCAGTATTTT
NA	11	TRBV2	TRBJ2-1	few	CASSLSQREFF	TGTGCCAGCAGTTTATCACAGAGAGAGTTCTTC
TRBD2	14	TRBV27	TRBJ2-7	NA	CASRILAGVYEQYF	TGTGCCAGCAGGATACTAGCGGGAGTTTACGAGCAGTACTTC
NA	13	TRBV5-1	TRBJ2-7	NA	CASSLVPTSEQYF	TGCGCCAGCAGCTTGGTTCCCACGAGCGAGCAGTACTTC
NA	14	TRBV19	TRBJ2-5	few	CASSWSGAGETQYF	TGTGCCAGTAGTTGGTCAGGGGCTGGAGAGACCCAGTACTTC
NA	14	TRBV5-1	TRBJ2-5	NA	CASGARGDQETQYF	TGCGCCAGCGGGGCGAGAGGGGACCAAGAGACCCAGTACTTC
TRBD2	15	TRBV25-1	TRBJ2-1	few	CASSERGRAWGEQFF	TGTGCCAGCAGTGAACGGGGGAGGGCCTGGGGTGAGCAGTTCTTC
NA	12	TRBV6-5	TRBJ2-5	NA	CASRDRQETQYF	TGTGCCAGCAGAGACCGTCAAGAGACCCAGTACTTC
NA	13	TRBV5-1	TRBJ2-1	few	CASNTGTINEQFF	TGCGCCAGCAATACAGGGACGATCAATGAGCAGTTCTTC
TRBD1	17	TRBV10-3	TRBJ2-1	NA	CAISESPTGATHDEQFF	TGTGCCATCAGTGAATCCCCGACAGGGGCTACCCACGATGAGCAGTTCTTC
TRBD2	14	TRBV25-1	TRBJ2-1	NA	CASTPTSGPHEQFF	TGTGCCAGCACCCCGACTAGCGGGCCCCACGAGCAGTTCTTC
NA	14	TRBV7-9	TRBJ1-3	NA	CASSSGVSGNTIYF	TGTGCCAGCAGCTCGGGAGTCTCTGGAAACACCATATATTTT
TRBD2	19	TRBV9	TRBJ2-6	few	CASSAGGSGRGSGANVLTF	TGTGCCAGCAGCGCCGGGGGTAGCGGGAGGGGCTCTGGGGCCAACGTCCTGACTTTC
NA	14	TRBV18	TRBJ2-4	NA	CASSPPSAKNIQYF	TGTGCCAGCTCACCACCTAGCGCCAAAAACATTCAGTACTTC
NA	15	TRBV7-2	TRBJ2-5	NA	CASSLGLARGETQYF	TGTGCCAGCAGCTTAGGTCTAGCCCGGGGAGAGACCCAGTACTTC
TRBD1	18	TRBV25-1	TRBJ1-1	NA	CASAPSLGQGAQNTEAFF	TGTGCCAGCGCCCCCTCCCTGGGACAGGGGGCGCAGAACACTGAAGCTTTCTTT
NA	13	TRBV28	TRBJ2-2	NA	CASSTAPAGELFF	TGTGCCAGCAGTACAGCCCCTGCCGGGGAGCTGTTTTTT
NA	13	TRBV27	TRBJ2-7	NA	CASSSRVSNEQYF	TGTGCCAGCAGTTCCCGAGTGAGCAACGAGCAGTACTTC
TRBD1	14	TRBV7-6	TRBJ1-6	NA	CASSADRANSPLHF	TGTGCCAGCAGCGCGGACAGGGCAAATTCACCCCTCCACTTT
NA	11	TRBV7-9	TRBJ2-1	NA	CGAGVFNEQFF	TGTGGGGCAGGGGTGTTCAATGAGCAGTTCTTC
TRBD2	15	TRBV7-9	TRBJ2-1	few	CASSLLGLAPAEQFF	TGTGCCAGCAGCTTACTAGGACTAGCCCCCGCTGAGCAGTTCTTC
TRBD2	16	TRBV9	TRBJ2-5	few	CASSVGWGGSQETQYF	TGTGCCAGCAGCGTAGGCTGGGGCGGGAGCCAAGAGACCCAGTACTTC
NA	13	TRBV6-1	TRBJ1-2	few	CASSEWSYYGYTF	TGTGCCAGCAGTGAATGGAGTTACTATGGCTACACCTTC
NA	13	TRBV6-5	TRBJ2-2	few	CASSTLYTGELFF	TGTGCCAGCAGTACCCTATACACCGGGGAGCTGTTTTTT
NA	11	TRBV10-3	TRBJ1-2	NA	CAISGGDGYTF	TGTGCCATCAGTGGGGGAGATGGCTACACCTTC
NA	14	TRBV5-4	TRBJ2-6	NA	CALRPRPGANVLTF	TGTGCGTTGCGGCCAAGGCCTGGGGCCAACGTCCTGACTTTC
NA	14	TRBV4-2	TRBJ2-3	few	CASSQGQVGDTQYF	TGTGCCAGCAGCCAAGGGCAGGTGGGAGATACGCAGTATTTT
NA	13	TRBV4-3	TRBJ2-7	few	CASSQEPGNEQYF	TGCGCCAGCAGCCAAGAACCGGGCAACGAGCAGTACTTC
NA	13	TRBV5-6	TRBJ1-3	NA	CASSYQRQNTIYF	TGTGCCAGCAGCTACCAAAGACAGAACACCATATATTTT
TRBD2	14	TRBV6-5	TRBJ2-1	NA	CASSYEREFHEQFF	TGTGCCAGCAGTTACGAGCGGGAGTTCCATGAGCAGTTCTTC
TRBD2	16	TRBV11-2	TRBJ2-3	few	CASSFRLAASTDTQYF	TGTGCCAGCAGCTTTCGGCTAGCGGCTAGCACAGATACGCAGTATTTT
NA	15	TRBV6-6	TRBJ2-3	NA	CASSTPRQGTDTQYF	TGTGCCAGCAGTACTCCCCGTCAGGGCACAGATACGCAGTATTTT
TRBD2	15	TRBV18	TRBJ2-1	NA	CASSAGLAGVLEQFF	TGTGCCAGCTCAGCCGGACTAGCGGGAGTTTTAGAGCAGTTCTTC
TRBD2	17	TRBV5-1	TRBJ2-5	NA	CASSFLGLAGLSETQYF	TGCGCCAGCAGCTTCCTGGGACTAGCGGGTTTAAGTGAGACCCAGTACTTC
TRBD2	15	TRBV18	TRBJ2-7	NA	CASSLGTSGWSEQYF	TGTGCCAGCTCACTGGGGACTAGCGGATGGAGCGAGCAGTACTTC
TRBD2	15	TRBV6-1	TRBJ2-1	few	CASIGREREGNEQFF	TGTGCCAGCATCGGAAGGGAGCGGGAGGGAAATGAGCAGTTCTTC
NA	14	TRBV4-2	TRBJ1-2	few	CASSQSGGPEGYTF	TGTGCCAGCAGCCAATCGGGGGGCCCAGAGGGCTACACCTTC
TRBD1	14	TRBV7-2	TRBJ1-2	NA	CASSLFTRGRGYTF	TGTGCCAGCAGCTTATTCACAAGGGGGCGGGGCTACACCTTC
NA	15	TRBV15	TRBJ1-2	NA	CATSRAQGRMGGYTF	TGTGCCACCAGCAGAGCACAGGGAAGGATGGGGGGCTACACCTTC
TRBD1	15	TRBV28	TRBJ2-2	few	CASSPPQGAVGELFF	TGTGCCAGCAGTCCCCCGCAGGGGGCGGTCGGGGAGCTGTTTTTT
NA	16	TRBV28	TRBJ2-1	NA	CASTLAGSGEYNEQFF	TGTGCCAGCACCCTGGCTGGTAGCGGAGAGTACAATGAGCAGTTCTTC
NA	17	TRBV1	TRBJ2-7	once	CSSQDGATPGQDYEQYF	TGCAGCAGCCAAGATGGGGCTACGCCGGGACAAGACTACGAGCAGTACTTC
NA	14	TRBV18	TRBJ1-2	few	CASSPVGQLSGYTF	TGTGCCAGCTCACCAGTGGGACAACTTTCTGGCTACACCTTC
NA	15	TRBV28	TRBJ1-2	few	CASSGEGSGNYGYTF	TGTGCCAGCAGTGGCGAAGGTTCGGGTAACTATGGCTACACCTTC
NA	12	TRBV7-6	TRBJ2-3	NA	CASSLDWGTQYF	TGTGCCAGCAGCTTAGACTGGGGTACGCAGTATTTT
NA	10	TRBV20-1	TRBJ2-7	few	CSAPRGQQYF	TGCAGTGCCCCACGGGGACAGCAGTACTTC
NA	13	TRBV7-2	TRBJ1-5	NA	CASEEQSNQPQHF	TGTGCCAGCGAAGAGCAAAGCAATCAGCCCCAGCATTTT
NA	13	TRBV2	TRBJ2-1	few	CASKEAVYNEQFF	TGTGCCAGCAAGGAAGCGGTCTACAATGAGCAGTTCTTC
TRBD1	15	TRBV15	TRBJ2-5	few	CATSRRGQGKETQYF	TGTGCCACCAGCCGCCGGGGACAGGGCAAAGAGACCCAGTACTTC
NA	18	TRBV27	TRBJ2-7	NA	CASSLDLQGGSRGYEQYF	TGTGCCAGCAGTTTAGACTTACAGGGCGGGAGTAGAGGATACGAGCAGTACTTC
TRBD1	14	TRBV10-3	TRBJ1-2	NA	CAIREQGANYGYTF	TGTGCCATCAGAGAACAGGGGGCTAACTATGGCTACACCTTC
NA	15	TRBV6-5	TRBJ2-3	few	CASSYGNLAADTQYF	TGTGCCAGCAGTTACGGGAACTTGGCGGCAGATACGCAGTATTTT